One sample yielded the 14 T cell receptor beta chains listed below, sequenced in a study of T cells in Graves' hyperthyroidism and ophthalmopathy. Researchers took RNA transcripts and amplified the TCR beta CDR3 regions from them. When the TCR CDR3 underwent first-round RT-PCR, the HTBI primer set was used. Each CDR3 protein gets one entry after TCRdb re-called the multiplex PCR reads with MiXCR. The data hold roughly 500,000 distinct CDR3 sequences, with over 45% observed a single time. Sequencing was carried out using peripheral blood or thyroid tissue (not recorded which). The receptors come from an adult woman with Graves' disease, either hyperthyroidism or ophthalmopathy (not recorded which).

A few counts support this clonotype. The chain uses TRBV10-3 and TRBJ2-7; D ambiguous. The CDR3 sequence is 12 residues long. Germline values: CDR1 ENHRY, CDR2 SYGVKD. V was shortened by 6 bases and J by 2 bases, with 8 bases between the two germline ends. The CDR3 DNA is TGTGCCATCAGGGACGGAACCTACGAGCAGTACTTC. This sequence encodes CAIRDGTYEQYF.

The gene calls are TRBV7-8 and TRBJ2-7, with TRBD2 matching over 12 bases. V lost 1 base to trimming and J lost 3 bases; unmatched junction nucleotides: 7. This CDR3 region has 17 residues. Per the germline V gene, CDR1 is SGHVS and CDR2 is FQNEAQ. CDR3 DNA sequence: TGTGCCAGCAGCTTAGGCCCACGACTAGCGGGAGTCTACGAGCAGTACTTC. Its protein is CASSLGPRLAGVYEQYF.

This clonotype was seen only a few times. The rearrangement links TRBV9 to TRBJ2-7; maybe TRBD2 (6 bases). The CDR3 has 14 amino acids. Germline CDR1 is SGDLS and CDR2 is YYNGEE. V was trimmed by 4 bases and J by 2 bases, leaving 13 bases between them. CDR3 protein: CASSPHGSTYEQYF. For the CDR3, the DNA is TGTGCCAGCAGCCCCCACGGGAGCACCTACGAGCAGTACTTC.

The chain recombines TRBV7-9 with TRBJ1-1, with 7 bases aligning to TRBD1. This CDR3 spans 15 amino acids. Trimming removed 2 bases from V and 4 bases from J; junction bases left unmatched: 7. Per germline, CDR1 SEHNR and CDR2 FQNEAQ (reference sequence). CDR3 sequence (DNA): TGTGCCAGCAGCTTAAGCCAGGGGGGAAGCACTGAAGCTTTCTTT. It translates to CASSLSQGGSTEAFF.

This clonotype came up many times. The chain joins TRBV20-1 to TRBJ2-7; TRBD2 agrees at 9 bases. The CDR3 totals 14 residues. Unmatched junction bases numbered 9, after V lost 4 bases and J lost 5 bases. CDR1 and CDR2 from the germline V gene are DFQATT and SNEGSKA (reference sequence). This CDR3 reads CSAIIPGLAHEQYF. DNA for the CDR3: TGCAGTGCTATTATCCCGGGACTAGCCCACGAGCAGTACTTC.

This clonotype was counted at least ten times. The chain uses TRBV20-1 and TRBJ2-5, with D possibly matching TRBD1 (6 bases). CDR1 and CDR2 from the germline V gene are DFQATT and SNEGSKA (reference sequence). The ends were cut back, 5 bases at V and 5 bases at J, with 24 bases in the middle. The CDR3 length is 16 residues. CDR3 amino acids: CSAAGGRGVVWETQYF. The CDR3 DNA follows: TGCAGTGCTGCGGGTGGCAGGGGAGTGGTGTGGGAGACCCAGTACTTC.

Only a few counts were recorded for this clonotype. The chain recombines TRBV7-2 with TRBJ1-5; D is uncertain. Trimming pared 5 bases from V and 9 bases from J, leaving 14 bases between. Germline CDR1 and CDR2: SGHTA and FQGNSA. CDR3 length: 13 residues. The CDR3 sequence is CASSPSTAGPQHF. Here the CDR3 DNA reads TGTGCCAGCAGCCCTAGCACCGCTGGGCCCCAGCATTTT.

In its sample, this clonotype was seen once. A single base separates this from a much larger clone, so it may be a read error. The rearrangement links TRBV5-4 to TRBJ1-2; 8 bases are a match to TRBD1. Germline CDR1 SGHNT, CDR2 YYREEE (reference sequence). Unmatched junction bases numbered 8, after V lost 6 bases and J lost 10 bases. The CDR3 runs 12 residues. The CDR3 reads CASTGQDSDYTF. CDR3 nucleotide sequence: TGTGCCAGCACGGGACAGGATTCTGACTACACCTTC. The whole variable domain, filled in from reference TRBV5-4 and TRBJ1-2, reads ETGVTQSPTHLIKTRGQQVTLRCSSQSGHNTVSWYQQALGQGPQFIFQYYREEENGRGNFPPRFSGLQFPNYSSELNVNALELDDSALYLCASTGQDSDYTFGSGTRLTVV.

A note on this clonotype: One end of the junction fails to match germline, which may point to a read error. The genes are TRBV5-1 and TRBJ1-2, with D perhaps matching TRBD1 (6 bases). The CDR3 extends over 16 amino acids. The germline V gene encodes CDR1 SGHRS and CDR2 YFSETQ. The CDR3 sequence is CASSLGLVGAAYGYTF. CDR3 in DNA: TGTGCCAGCAGCTTAGGCCTTGTGGGGGCGGCCTATGGCTACACCTTC.

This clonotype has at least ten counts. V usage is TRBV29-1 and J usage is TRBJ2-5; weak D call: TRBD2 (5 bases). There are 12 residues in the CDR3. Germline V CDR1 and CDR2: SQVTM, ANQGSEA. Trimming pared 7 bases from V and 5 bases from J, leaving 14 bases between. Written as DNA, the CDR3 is TGCAGCGCCACGTCGGGGTTGGAGACCCAGTACTTC. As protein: CSATSGLETQYF. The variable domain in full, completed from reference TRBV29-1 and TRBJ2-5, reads SAVISQKPSRDICQRGTSLTIQCQVDSQVTMMFWYRQQPGQSLTLIATANQGSEATYESGFVIDKFPISRPNLTFSTLTVSNMSPEDSSIYLCSATSGLETQYFGPGTRLLVL.

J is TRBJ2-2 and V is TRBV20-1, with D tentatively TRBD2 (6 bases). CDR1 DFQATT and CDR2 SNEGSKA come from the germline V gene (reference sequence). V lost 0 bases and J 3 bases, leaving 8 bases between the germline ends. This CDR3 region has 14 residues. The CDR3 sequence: CSARDGGYTGELFF. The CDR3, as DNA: TGCAGTGCTAGAGATGGGGGGTACACCGGGGAGCTGTTTTTT.

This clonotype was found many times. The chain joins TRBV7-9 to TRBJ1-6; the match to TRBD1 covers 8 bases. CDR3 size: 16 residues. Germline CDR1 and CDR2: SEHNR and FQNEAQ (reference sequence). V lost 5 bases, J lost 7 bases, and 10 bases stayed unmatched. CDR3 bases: TGTGCCAGCAGCCCTCAGGGGGCATTTGGGAATTCACCCCTCCACTTT. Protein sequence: CASSPQGAFGNSPLHF.

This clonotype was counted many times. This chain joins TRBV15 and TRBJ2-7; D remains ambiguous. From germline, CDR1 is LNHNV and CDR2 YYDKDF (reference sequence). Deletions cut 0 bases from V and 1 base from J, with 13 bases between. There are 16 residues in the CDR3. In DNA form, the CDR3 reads TGTGCCACCAGCAGAGAGGACCCCCTCAGGTCCTACGAGCAGTACTTC. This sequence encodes CATSREDPLRSYEQYF. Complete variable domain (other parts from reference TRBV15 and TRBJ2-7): DAMVIQNPRYQVTQFGKPVTLSCSQTLNHNVMYWYQQKSSQAPKLLFHYYDKDFNNEADTPDNFQSRRPNTSFCFLDIRSPGLGDTAMYLCATSREDPLRSYEQYFGPGTRLTVT.

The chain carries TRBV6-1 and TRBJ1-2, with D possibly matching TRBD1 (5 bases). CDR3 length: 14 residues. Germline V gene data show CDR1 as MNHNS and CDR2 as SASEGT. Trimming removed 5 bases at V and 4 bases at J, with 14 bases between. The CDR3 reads CASSYSTETYGYTF. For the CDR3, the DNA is TGTGCCAGCAGTTACTCGACAGAAACCTATGGCTACACCTTC.